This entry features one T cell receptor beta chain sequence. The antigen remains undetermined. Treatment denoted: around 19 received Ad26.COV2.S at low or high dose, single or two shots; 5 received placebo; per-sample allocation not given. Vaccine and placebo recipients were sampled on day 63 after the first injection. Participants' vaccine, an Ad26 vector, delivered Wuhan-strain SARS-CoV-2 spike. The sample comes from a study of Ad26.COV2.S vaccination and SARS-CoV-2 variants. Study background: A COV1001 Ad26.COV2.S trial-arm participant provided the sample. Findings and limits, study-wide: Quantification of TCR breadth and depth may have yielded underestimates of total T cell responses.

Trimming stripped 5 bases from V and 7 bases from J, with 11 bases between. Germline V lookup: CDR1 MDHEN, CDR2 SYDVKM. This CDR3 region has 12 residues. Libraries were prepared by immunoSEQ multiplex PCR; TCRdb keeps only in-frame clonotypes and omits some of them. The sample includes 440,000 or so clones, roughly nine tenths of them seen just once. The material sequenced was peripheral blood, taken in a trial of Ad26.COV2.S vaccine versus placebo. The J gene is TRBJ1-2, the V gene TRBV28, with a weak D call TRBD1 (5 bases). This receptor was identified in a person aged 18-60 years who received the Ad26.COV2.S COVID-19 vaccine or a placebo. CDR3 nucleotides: TGTGCCAGCAGTATACAGGCTCCTGGCTACACCTTC. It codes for CASSIQAPGYTF.